This record covers a single TCR beta chain. Its antigen is still unknown. Repertoires were generated with immunoSEQ multiplex PCR, while TCRdb's copy carries only in-frame clones and drops some. This table has tens of thousands of clones, approximately 95% appearing once. The data belong to a study of graft-versus-host responses after intestinal transplantation. Study-wide context: Following induction with anti-thymocyte globulin, all recipients were given tacrolimus and steroids for about 3 years.

This CDR3 spans 14 amino acids. CDR1 and CDR2 from the germline V gene are MNHEY and SMNVEV (reference sequence). The V gene end was trimmed by 8 bases and the J gene end by 5 bases; junction bases not matched to a gene: 6. The rearrangement links TRBV27 to TRBJ1-5, with 10 nucleotides matching TRBD1. The sample consisted of unstimulated CD8+ T cells sorted from spleen or lymph node cells, taken before intestinal transplant. The sequence was collected from a human donor who received an intestinal transplant. DNA of the CDR3: TGTGCCAGCGCGGACAGGGGGGCCTATCAGCCCCAGCATTTT. It yields the protein CASADRGAYQPQHF.